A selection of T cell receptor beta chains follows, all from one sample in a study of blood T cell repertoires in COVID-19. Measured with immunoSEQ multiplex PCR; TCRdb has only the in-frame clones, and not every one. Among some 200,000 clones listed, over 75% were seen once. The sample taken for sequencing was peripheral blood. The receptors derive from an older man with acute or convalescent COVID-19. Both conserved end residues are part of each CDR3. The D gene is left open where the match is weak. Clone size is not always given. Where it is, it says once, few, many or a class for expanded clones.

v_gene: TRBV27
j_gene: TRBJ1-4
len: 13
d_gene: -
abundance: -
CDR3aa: CASSPSTNEKLFF
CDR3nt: TGTGCCAGCAGTCCCTCAACTAATGAAAAACTGTTTTTT

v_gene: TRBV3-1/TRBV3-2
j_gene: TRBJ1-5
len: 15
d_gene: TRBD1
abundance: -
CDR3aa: CASSTGQGYNQPQHF
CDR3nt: TGTGCCAGCAGCACGGGACAGGGTTACAATCAGCCCCAGCATTTT

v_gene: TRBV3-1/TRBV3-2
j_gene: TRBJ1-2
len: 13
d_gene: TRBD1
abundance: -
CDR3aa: CASSRGQDYGYTF
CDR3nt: TGTGCCAGCAGCCGAGGACAGGACTATGGCTACACCTTC

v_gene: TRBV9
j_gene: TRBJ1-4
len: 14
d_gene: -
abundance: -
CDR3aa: CASSADGGEEKLFF
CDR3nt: TGTGCCAGCAGCGCGGACGGGGGAGAGGAAAAACTGTTTTTT

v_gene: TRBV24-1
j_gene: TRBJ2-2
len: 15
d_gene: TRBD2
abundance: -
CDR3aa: CATSEGGTNTGELFF
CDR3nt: TGTGCCACCAGTGAGGGAGGGACGAACACCGGGGAGCTGTTTTTT

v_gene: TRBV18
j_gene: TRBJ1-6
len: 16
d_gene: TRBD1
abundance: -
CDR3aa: CASSPGQGARDSPLHF
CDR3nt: TGTGCCAGCTCACCCGGACAGGGGGCAAGGGATTCACCCCTCCACTTT

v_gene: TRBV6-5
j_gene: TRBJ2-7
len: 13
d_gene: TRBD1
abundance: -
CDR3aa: CAISRTGSGEQYF
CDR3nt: TGTGCCATATCGAGGACAGGGTCGGGGGAGCAGTACTTC

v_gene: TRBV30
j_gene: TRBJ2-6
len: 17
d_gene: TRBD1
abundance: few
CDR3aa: CAWSVGTGLSGANVLTF
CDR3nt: TGTGCCTGGAGTGTGGGGACAGGGCTCTCTGGGGCCAACGTCCTGACTTTC

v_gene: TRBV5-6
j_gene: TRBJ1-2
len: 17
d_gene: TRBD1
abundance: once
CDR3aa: CASSFRGQGTHNYGYTF
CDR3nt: TGTGCCAGCAGCTTTCGAGGACAGGGGACTCACAACTATGGCTACACCTTC

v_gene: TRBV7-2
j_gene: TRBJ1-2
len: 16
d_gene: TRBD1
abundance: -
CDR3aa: CASSLAAGTGAYGYTF
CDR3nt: TGTGCCAGCAGCTTAGCAGCCGGGACAGGGGCCTATGGCTACACCTTC

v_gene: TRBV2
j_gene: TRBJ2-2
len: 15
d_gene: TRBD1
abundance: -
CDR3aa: CASGRQGANTGELFF
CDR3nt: TGTGCCAGCGGCCGACAGGGGGCGAACACCGGGGAGCTGTTTTTT

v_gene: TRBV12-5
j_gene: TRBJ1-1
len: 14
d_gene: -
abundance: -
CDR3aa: CASGLGTRNTEAFF
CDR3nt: TGTGCTAGTGGTTTGGGTACACGGAACACTGAAGCTTTCTTT

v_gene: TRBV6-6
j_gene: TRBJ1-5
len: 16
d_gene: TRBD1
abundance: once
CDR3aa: CASSPRDRGDNQPQHF
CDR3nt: TGTGCCAGCAGTCCTAGGGACAGGGGGGACAATCAGCCCCAGCATTTT

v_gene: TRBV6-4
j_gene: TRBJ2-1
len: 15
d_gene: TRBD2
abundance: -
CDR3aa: CASSASGSSYNEQFF
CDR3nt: TGTGCCAGCAGTGCTAGCGGGAGTTCCTACAATGAGCAGTTCTTC

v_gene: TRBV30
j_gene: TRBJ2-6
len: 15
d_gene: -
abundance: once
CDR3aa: CACNKGYSGANVLTF
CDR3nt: TGTGCCTGCAATAAGGGGTACTCTGGGGCCAACGTCCTGACTTTC

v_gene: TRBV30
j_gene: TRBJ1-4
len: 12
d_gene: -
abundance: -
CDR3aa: CAGTWGDEKLFF
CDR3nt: TGTGCCGGGACGTGGGGGGATGAAAAACTGTTTTTT

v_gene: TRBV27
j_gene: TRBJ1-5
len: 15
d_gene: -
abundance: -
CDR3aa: CASSSNTQPRQPQHF
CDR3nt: TGTGCCAGCAGTTCGAACACACAGCCCCGGCAGCCCCAGCATTTT

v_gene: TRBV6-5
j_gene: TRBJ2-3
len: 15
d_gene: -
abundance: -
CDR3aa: CASRKAGGTGDTQYF
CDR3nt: TGTGCCAGCAGAAAGGCGGGCGGGACGGGAGATACGCAGTATTTT

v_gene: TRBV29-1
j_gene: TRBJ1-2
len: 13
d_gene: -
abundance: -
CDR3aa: CSVPGQLNYGYTF
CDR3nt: TGCAGCGTCCCTGGACAGCTTAACTATGGCTACACCTTC

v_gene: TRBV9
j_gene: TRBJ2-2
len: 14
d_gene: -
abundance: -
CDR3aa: CASSVLLNTGELFF
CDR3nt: TGTGCCAGCAGCGTACTTCTGAACACCGGGGAGCTGTTTTTT

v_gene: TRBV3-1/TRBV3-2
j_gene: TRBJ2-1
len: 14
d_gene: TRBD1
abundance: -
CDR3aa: CASSYRGTYNEQFF
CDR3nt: TGTGCCAGCAGCTACAGGGGTACCTACAATGAGCAGTTCTTC

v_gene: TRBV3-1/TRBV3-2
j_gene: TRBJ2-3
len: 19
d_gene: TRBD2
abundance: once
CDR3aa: CASSHNYPGAGGFTDTQYF
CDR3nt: TGTGCCAGCAGCCACAACTATCCCGGGGCGGGAGGGTTCACAGATACGCAGTATTTT

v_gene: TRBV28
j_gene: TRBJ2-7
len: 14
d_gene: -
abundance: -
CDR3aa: CASRGGGVGYEQYF
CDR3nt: TGTGCCAGCAGGGGAGGGGGAGTGGGCTACGAGCAGTACTTC

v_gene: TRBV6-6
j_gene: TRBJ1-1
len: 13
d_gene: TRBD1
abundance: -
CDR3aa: CASSRDRAPEAFF
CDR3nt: TGTGCCAGCAGCAGAGACAGGGCCCCTGAAGCTTTCTTT

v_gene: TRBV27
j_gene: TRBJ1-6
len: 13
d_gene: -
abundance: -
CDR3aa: CASPRGNYSPLHF
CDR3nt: TGTGCCAGCCCTAGGGGGAACTATTCACCCCTCCACTTT

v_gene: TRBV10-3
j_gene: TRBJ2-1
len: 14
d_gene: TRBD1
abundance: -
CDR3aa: CAISEGQGYNEQFF
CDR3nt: TGTGCCATCAGTGAAGGACAGGGTTACAATGAGCAGTTCTTC

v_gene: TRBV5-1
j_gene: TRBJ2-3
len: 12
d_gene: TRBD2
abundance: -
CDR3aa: CASKLAGDTQYF
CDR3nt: TGCGCCAGCAAACTAGCGGGTGATACGCAGTATTTT

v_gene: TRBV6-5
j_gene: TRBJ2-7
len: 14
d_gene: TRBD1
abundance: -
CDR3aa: CASTPGQGAREQYF
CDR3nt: TGTGCCAGCACTCCGGGACAGGGGGCTCGGGAGCAGTACTTC

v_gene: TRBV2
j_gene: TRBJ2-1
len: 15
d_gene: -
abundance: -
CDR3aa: CASRDWGRDYNEQFF
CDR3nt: TGTGCCAGCAGAGATTGGGGCCGCGACTACAATGAGCAGTTCTTC

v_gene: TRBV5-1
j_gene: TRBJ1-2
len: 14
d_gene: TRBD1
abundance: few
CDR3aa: CASSLRDREDGYTF
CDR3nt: TGCGCCAGCAGCTTACGGGACAGGGAGGATGGCTACACCTTC

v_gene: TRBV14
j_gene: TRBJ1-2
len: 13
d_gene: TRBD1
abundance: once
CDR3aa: CASSQGTGNGYTF
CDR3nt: TGTGCCAGCAGCCAAGGGACAGGAAATGGCTACACCTTC

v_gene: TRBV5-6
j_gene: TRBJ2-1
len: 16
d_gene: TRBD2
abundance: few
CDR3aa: CASSLAGGRGSNEQFF
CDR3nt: TGTGCCAGCAGCTTGGCGGGCGGGAGGGGTTCCAATGAGCAGTTCTTC

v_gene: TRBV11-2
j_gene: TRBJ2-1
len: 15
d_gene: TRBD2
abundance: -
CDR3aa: CASSSGLAGGTEQFF
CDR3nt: TGTGCCAGCAGCTCGGGACTAGCGGGAGGCACTGAGCAGTTCTTC

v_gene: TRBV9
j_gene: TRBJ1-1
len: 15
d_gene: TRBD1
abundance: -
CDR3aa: CASSVAGDSYTEAFF
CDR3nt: TGTGCCAGCAGCGTAGCCGGGGACAGCTACACTGAAGCTTTCTTT

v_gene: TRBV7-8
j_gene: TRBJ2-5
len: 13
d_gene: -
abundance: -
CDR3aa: CASSLFRGETQYF
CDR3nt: TGTGCCAGCAGCTTATTCAGGGGTGAGACCCAGTACTTC

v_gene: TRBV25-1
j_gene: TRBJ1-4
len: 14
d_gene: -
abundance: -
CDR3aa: CASSETATNEKLFF
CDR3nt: TGTGCCAGCAGTGAAACTGCAACTAATGAAAAACTGTTTTTT

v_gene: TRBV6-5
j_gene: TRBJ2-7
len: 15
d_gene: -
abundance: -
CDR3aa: CASSYSITGTYEQYF
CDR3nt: TGTGCCAGCAGTTACTCTATTACAGGGACCTACGAGCAGTACTTC

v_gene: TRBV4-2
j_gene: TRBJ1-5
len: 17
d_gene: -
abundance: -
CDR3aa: CASSQDAIGPEAQPQHF
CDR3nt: TGTGCCAGCAGCCAAGACGCGATTGGCCCAGAGGCGCAGCCCCAGCATTTT

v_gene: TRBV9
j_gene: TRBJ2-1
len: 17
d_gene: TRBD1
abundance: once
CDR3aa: CASSAKQGARHYNEQFF
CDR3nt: TGTGCCAGCAGCGCCAAACAGGGGGCCCGGCATTACAATGAGCAGTTCTTC

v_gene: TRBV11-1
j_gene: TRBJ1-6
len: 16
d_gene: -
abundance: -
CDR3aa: CASSLLFGTSNSPLHF
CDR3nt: TGTGCCAGCAGCCTTCTGTTCGGGACATCTAATTCACCCCTCCACTTT

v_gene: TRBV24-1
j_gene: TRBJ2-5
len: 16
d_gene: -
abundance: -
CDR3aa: CATSDVGSAYQETQYF
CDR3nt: TGTGCCACCAGTGATGTGGGGAGTGCGTACCAAGAGACCCAGTACTTC